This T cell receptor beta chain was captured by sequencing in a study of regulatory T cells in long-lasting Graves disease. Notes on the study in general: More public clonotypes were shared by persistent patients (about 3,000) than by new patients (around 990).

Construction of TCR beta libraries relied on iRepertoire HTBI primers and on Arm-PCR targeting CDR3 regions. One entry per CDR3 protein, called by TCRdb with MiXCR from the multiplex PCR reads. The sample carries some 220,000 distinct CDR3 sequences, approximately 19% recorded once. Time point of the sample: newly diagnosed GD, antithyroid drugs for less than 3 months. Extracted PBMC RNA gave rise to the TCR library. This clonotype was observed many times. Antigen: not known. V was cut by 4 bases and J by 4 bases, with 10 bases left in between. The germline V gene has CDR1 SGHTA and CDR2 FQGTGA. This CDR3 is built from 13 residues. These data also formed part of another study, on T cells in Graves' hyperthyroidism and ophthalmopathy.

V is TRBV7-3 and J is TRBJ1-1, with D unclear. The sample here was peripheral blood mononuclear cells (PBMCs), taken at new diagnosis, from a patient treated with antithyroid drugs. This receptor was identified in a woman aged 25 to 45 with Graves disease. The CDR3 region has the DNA TGTGCCAGCAGCTCCGGACGGACCACTGAAGCTTTCTTT. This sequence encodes CASSSGRTTEAFF.